This passage covers 32 T cell receptor beta chains from one sample sequenced in a study of blood T cell repertoires in COVID-19. Clones were read by immunoSEQ multiplex PCR, and TCRdb kept only the in-frame ones, dropping some. Here the sample spans approximately 280,000 clones, 85% being singletons. The sequenced sample was PBMCs or T cells enriched from blood (not recorded which). All receptors come from a woman aged 45 to 65 who had recovered from COVID-19.

V usage is TRBV7-9 and J usage is TRBJ1-5, with D perhaps matching TRBD1 (5 bases). The ends were cut back, 5 bases at V and 2 bases at J, with 7 bases in the middle. CDR1 is SEHNR, CDR2 FQNEAQ, per germline (reference sequence). The CDR3 has 13 amino acids. The CDR3 here is CASSATGNQPQHF. Written as DNA, the CDR3 is TGTGCCAGCAGCGCGACAGGCAATCAGCCCCAGCATTTT.

The chain combines TRBV27 with TRBJ2-6; D possibly corresponds to TRBD1 (6 bases). The CDR3 is 16 amino acids. Trimming pared 5 bases from V and 4 bases from J, leaving 15 bases between. CDR1 is MNHEY, CDR2 SMNVEV, per germline (reference sequence). CDR3 amino acids: CASSRQVRGGANVLTF. For the CDR3, the DNA is TGTGCCAGCAGTAGACAGGTTAGGGGAGGGGCCAACGTCCTGACTTTC. The complete variable domain, with remaining parts taken from reference TRBV27 and TRBJ2-6, reads EAQVTQNPRYLITVTGKKLTVTCSQNMNHEYMSWYRQDPGLGLRQIYYSMNVEVTDKGDVPEGYKVSRKEKRNFPLILESPSPNQTSLYFCASSRQVRGGANVLTFGAGSRLTVL.

About this clone itself: Other DNA sequences in this specimen translate into the identical CDR3. The CDR3 sequence: CASSSGTGLYNEQFF. The CDR3 region has the DNA TGCGCCAGCAGCTCCGGGACAGGGCTTTACAATGAGCAGTTCTTC. The chain employs TRBV5-1 and TRBJ2-1; 9 bases are a match to TRBD1. V shed 3 bases, J shed 4 bases, and the junction held 5 bases outside the gene matches. This CDR3 is 15 amino acids long. From germline, CDR1 is SGHRS and CDR2 YFSETQ.

The rearrangement joins TRBV18 to TRBJ1-4; D ambiguous. The CDR3 extends over 14 amino acids. Trimming left V 5 bases short and J 4 bases short, with 11 bases between. Germline-derived CDR1 and CDR2 are KGHSH and LQKENI. The CDR3 nucleotides read TGTGCCAGCTCATCAGGCTACGGTAATGAAAAACTGTTTTTT. Amino acids: CASSSGYGNEKLFF.

This chain uses TRBV2 with TRBJ1-2, with D possibly being TRBD1 (6 bases). Trimming shortened V by 4 bases and J by 0 bases, and 15 bases separated the two germline ends. Germline-derived CDR1 and CDR2 are SNHLY and FYNNEI. The CDR3 covers 16 residues. The CDR3 bases are TGTGCCAGCAGTGGAGGACAGACCCGAGCTAACTATGGCTACACCTTC. Amino acid sequence: CASSGGQTRANYGYTF.

This clone has just one count. This chain uses TRBV5-6 with TRBJ2-5; 8 bases align to TRBD1. J was trimmed by 5 bases and V by 3 bases; bases with no gene match: 6. The CDR3 contains 14 residues. The germline V gene encodes CDR1 SGHDT and CDR2 YYEEEE. CDR3 region: CASSSRQGQETQYF. The CDR3 nucleotides are TGTGCCAGCAGCTCCCGACAGGGGCAGGAGACCCAGTACTTC.

This clone occurred a few times. The CDR3 DNA follows: TGTGCCTGGAGTGGATTGACAGGGGGCGTGGATGGCTACACCTTC. Protein: CAWSGLTGGVDGYTF. This sequence joins TRBV30 and TRBJ1-2; 10 bases match TRBD1. Germline CDR1 GTSNPN, CDR2 SVGIG (reference sequence). The CDR3 sequence is 15 residues long. Trimming removed 1 base from V and 6 bases from J; junction bases left unmatched: 8.

This clone was recorded only once. The chain couples TRBV6-2 or TRBV6-3 to TRBJ2-1; TRBD2 is a possible D gene (5 bases). The V gene lost 5 bases and the J gene lost 5 bases, with 19 bases spanning the gap. Germline V gene sequence: CDR1 MNHEY, CDR2 SVGEGT. The CDR3 extends over 16 amino acids. The CDR3 nucleotides read TGTGCCAGCAGTCCGATCAAACTTATACTAGACAATGAGCAGTTCTTC. Its translation is CASSPIKLILDNEQFF.

J is TRBJ1-6 and V is TRBV18; 7 bases line up with TRBD1. The junction had 5 bases not matched to a gene; V was cut back by 2 bases and J by 7 bases. The CDR3 runs 15 residues. The germline CDR1 and CDR2 sequences are KGHSH and LQKENI. CDR3 sequence: CASSPDRVGNSPLHF. The CDR3 DNA reads TGTGCCAGCTCACCAGACAGGGTCGGAAATTCACCCCTCCACTTT. Using reference TRBV18 and TRBJ1-6 for the parts outside the CDR3, the full variable domain is NAGVMQNPRHLVRRRGQEARLRCSPMKGHSHVYWYRQLPEEGLKFMVYLQKENIIDESGMPKERFSAEFPKEGPSILRIQQVVRGDSAAYFCASSPDRVGNSPLHFGNGTRLTVT.

The chain is built from TRBV7-9 and TRBJ1-1, with 8 bases fitting TRBD1. The germline CDR1 and CDR2 sequences are SEHNR and FQNEAQ (reference sequence). The CDR3 is 15 residues long. V shed 6 bases and J 2 bases; nucleotides not matched to a gene: 8. The CDR3 protein is CASSPGQGKNTEAFF. The CDR3 DNA follows: TGTGCCAGCAGTCCCGGACAGGGTAAAAACACTGAAGCTTTCTTT.

The chain has TRBV6-2 or TRBV6-3 and TRBJ1-5; 7 bases line up with TRBD1. The CDR3 contains 15 residues. Per germline, CDR1 MNHEY and CDR2 SVGEGT. The V gene end was trimmed by 0 bases and the J gene end by 7 bases; junction bases not matched to a gene: 6. This chain's CDR3 is CASSYSRQGEQPQHF. As DNA, the CDR3 is TGTGCCAGCAGTTACTCGAGACAGGGCGAGCAGCCCCAGCATTTT.

This chain joins TRBV28 and TRBJ2-3; no firm D call. Trimming shortened V by 6 bases and J by 6 bases, and 10 bases separated the two germline ends. Per germline, CDR1 MDHEN and CDR2 SYDVKM. CDR3 length: 12 amino acids. The CDR3 sequence is CASRRSEDTQYF. CDR3 nucleotides: TGTGCCAGCAGGCGGTCAGAGGATACGCAGTATTTT.

The V and J genes are TRBV30 and TRBJ2-7; 8 nucleotides align to TRBD1. Germline CDR1 is GTSNPN and CDR2 is SVGIG (reference sequence). This CDR3 contains 12 residues. V lost 5 bases and J lost 1; bases outside the gene matches: 1. The CDR3 loop reads CAWDRGSYEQYF. For the CDR3, the DNA is TGTGCCTGGGACAGGGGATCCTACGAGCAGTACTTC.

This chain links TRBV19 with TRBJ1-2; D might be TRBD1 (6 bases). The CDR3 contains 15 residues. The V end lost 5 bases, the J end lost 4 bases, and 17 bases lay between the germline ends. Germline CDR1 is LNHDA and CDR2 is SQIVND (reference sequence). The CDR3 region is CASSPGGGVAYGYTF. CDR3 DNA sequence: TGTGCCAGTAGTCCCGGAGGGGGGGTGGCCTATGGCTACACCTTC.

This clone was seen more than once but under ten times. The V gene is TRBV15, the J gene TRBJ2-3, with D perhaps matching TRBD2 (6 bases). V lost 8 bases and J lost 5, with 20 bases in between. This CDR3 contains 15 residues. The V gene's germline CDR1 is LNHNV and CDR2 YYDKDF (reference sequence). The CDR3 loop reads CATSQELAFKDTQYF. As DNA, the CDR3 is TGTGCCACCTCTCAGGAACTAGCCTTTAAAGATACGCAGTATTTT.

Regarding this clone: It is likely a read error, because the conserved phenylalanine at the end of the CDR3 is missing. The rearrangement joins TRBV27 to TRBJ1-2; D is perhaps TRBD1 (6 bases). The germline gives CDR1 MNHEY, CDR2 SMNVEV (reference sequence). This CDR3 spans 15 amino acids. V lost 0 bases and J lost 1, with 9 bases in between. This chain's CDR3 is CASSLSAGDNYGYTL. CDR3 sequence (DNA): TGTGCCAGCAGTTTATCTGCAGGGGATAACTATGGCTACACCCTC.

V usage is TRBV3-1 (or the pseudogene TRBV3-2) and J usage is TRBJ2-7; 12 positions agree with TRBD1. Germline CDR1 is LGHDT and CDR2 is YNNKEL (reference sequence). J gave up 7 bases and V 2 bases, and 9 bases lay outside the gene matches. The CDR3 has 16 amino acids. CDR3 protein: CASSQIRDRGRREQYF. In DNA form, the CDR3 reads TGTGCCAGCAGCCAAATCCGGGACAGGGGGCGTCGAGAGCAGTACTTC.

The V gene is TRBV30, the J gene TRBJ1-5, with TRBD1 matching over 8 bases. With V trimmed by 4 bases and J by 4 bases, 3 bases remained unmatched. The germline V gene has CDR1 GTSNPN and CDR2 SVGIG (reference sequence). The CDR3 length is 13 residues. CDR3 sequence (DNA): TGTGCCTGGAACGACAGGGGAAATCAGCCCCAGCATTTT. Translated, it gives CAWNDRGNQPQHF.

The chain combines TRBV5-1 with TRBJ1-6, with 9 bases fitting TRBD1. The CDR3 is made up of 15 amino acids. Germline V lookup: CDR1 SGHRS, CDR2 YFSETQ. The junction had 2 bases not matched to a gene; V was cut back by 0 bases and J by 7 bases. The CDR3 coding sequence is TGCGCCAGCAGCTTGGGGGGACAGGGAAATTCACCCCTCCACTTT. Amino acid sequence: CASSLGGQGNSPLHF.

This clone was seen just once. The chain recombines TRBV3-1 (or the pseudogene TRBV3-2) with TRBJ1-6; TRBD1 matches at 10 bases. The germline CDR1 and CDR2 sequences are LGHDT and YNNKEL (reference sequence). Trimming cost V 5 bases and J 6 bases; bases outside gene matches: 10. This CDR3 comprises 17 residues. CDR3 amino acids: CASSFRTGGLGNSPLHF. In DNA form, the CDR3 reads TGTGCCAGCAGCTTTAGGACAGGGGGGCTGGGTAATTCACCCCTCCACTTT.

This chain joins TRBV11-2 and TRBJ2-1; 7 bases match TRBD2. V was pared by 6 bases and J by 4 bases, with 6 bases of the junction left unmatched. The germline gives CDR1 SGHAT, CDR2 FQNNGV. The CDR3 totals 14 residues. CDR3 amino acids: CASRRAGLYNEQFF. CDR3 nucleotides: TGTGCCAGCAGGCGAGCGGGATTATACAATGAGCAGTTCTTC.

The chain carries TRBV28 and TRBJ1-4, with 11 bases fitting TRBD1. The V gene's germline CDR1 is MDHEN and CDR2 SYDVKM. The CDR3 runs to 14 residues. Unmatched junction bases numbered 7, after V lost 11 bases and J lost 5 bases. The CDR3, as DNA: TGTGCCGAAAGGGGGACAGGGGGAAATGAAAAACTGTTTTTT. Encoded protein: CAERGTGGNEKLFF.

This chain uses TRBV12-3 or TRBV12-4 with TRBJ1-2, with 7 positions matching TRBD1. Germline trimming cut 6 bases from V and 3 bases from J; bases unmatched to any gene: 4. There are 13 residues in the CDR3. The CDR3 DNA reads TGTGCCAGCAGCCCACAGGGGTACTATGGCTACACCTTC. Protein: CASSPQGYYGYTF.

Regarding this clone: At the DNA level, this CDR3 is encoded by other sequences in the same sample as well. The rearrangement uses TRBV27 and TRBJ2-7; 9 nucleotides align to TRBD1. The germline CDR1 and CDR2 sequences are MNHEY and SMNVEV (reference sequence). This CDR3 has 14 amino acids. The V segment lost 9 bases and the J segment 2 bases; nucleotides outside the gene matches: 8. CDR3 protein: CASALTGGAYEQYF. The CDR3 nucleotides are TGTGCCAGTGCGTTGACAGGGGGGGCCTACGAGCAGTACTTC.

This chain joins TRBV11-3 and TRBJ2-1; D is unresolved. CDR3 size: 14 residues. V was cut by 5 bases and J by 7 bases, with 15 bases left in between. Germline lookup yields CDR1 SGHNT and CDR2 YENEEA. CDR3 sequence: CASSDDPPGNEQFF. CDR3 DNA sequence: TGTGCCAGCAGCGACGACCCCCCCGGGAATGAGCAGTTCTTC. Full variable domain (rest looked up from reference TRBV11-3 and TRBJ2-1): EAGVVQSPRYKIIEKKQPVAFWCNPISGHNTLYWYLQNLGQGPELLIRYENEEAVDDSQLPKDRFSAERLKGVDSTLKIQPAELGDSAVYLCASSDDPPGNEQFFGPGTRLTVL.

CDR3 sequence: CASSQDRRGPLGDTQYF. The CDR3 DNA is TGTGCCAGCAGCCAAGATCGCAGGGGGCCATTGGGAGATACGCAGTATTTT. The V and J genes are TRBV3-1 (or the pseudogene TRBV3-2) and TRBJ2-3; TRBD1 matches at 8 bases. Per germline, CDR1 LGHDT and CDR2 YNNKEL (reference sequence). V dropped 0 bases and J dropped 5; count of bases not matched to a gene: 10. CDR3 size: 17 residues.

V and J are TRBV3-1 (or the pseudogene TRBV3-2) and TRBJ1-5, with TRBD1 identical over 8 bases. Germline V gene sequence: CDR1 LGHDT, CDR2 YNNKEL (reference sequence). With 1 base clipped from V and 6 bases from J, the junction kept 2 bases outside the gene matches. This CDR3 comprises 14 residues. In DNA, the CDR3 is TGTGCCAGCAGCCAAGTCACAGGGGGTCAGCCCCAGCATTTT. Residues: CASSQVTGGQPQHF.

The chain is built from TRBV27 and TRBJ1-1, with TRBD1 identical over 10 bases. This CDR3 contains 14 residues. Germline V gene lookup returns CDR1 MNHEY and CDR2 SMNVEV (reference sequence). The ends lost 6 bases at V and 4 bases at J; junction bases unmatched: 5. CDR3 coding DNA: TGTGCCAGCAGGGGACAGGGGAGGACCACTGAAGCTTTCTTT. Its protein is CASRGQGRTTEAFF.

The CDR3 spells CASSGLGGGKPQHF. The CDR3 region has the DNA TGTGCCAGCAGTGGACTAGGGGGCGGGAAGCCCCAGCATTTT. V and J are TRBV2 and TRBJ1-5; 7 nucleotides line up with TRBD1. The CDR3 is 14 residues long. V was pared by 4 bases and J by 8 bases, with 8 bases of the junction left unmatched. The germline gives CDR1 SNHLY, CDR2 FYNNEI.

The chain links TRBV5-1 to TRBJ2-2, with TRBD2 matching over 9 bases. CDR1 and CDR2 from the germline V gene are SGHRS and YFSETQ. V dropped 2 bases and J dropped 5; count of bases not matched to a gene: 4. The CDR3 has 15 amino acids. Here the CDR3 reads CASSFTTSGTGELFF. The CDR3 bases are TGCGCCAGCAGCTTCACGACTAGCGGAACCGGGGAGCTGTTTTTT.

The genes are TRBV11-2 and TRBJ1-4; the D gene is possibly TRBD1 (6 bases). Germline V CDR1 and CDR2: SGHAT, FQNNGV. With 5 bases removed from V and 8 bases from J, the gap between germline ends came to 15 bases. The CDR3 loop spans 14 amino acids. The CDR3 DNA follows: TGTGCCAGCAGCCAGGGGATAAGACTAGAAAAACTGTTTTTT. Protein sequence: CASSQGIRLEKLFF.

The genes are TRBV13 and TRBJ2-7; possibly TRBD2 for D (6 bases). Trimming cost V 0 bases and J 2 bases, with 14 bases left between them. The germline CDR1 and CDR2 sequences are PRHDT and FYEKMQ (reference sequence). The CDR3 covers 16 residues. CDR3 sequence reads: CASSLGAGLTPYEQYF. The CDR3 nucleotides read TGTGCCAGCAGCTTAGGGGCGGGACTTACCCCCTACGAGCAGTACTTC.